This T cell receptor (beta chain) was sequenced for a study of CD8+CD57+ T cells in acquired aplastic anemia. Patients sequenced had flow cytometry evidence of CD8+CD57+ cell expansion. Germline CDR1 is SGHVS and CDR2 is FQNEAQ. The CDR3 spans 13 residues. Trimming removed 1 base from V and 7 bases from J, with 10 bases in between. This clonotype was seen more than once but under ten times. Both TCR beta VDJ combination and CDR3 sequence profiling were carried out. Genomic DNA was the template for this profiling. TCRdb analysed the reads with MiXCR anew, one entry per CDR3 protein. The table records a few hundred thousand distinct CDR3 sequences, under 40% of them present only once.

Sequencing was done on a sample of sorted CD4+, CD8+, or CD8+CD57+ T cells (not recorded which) from PBMCs. The source of this sequence is a human donor with aplastic anemia. This chain joins TRBV7-8 and TRBJ1-1, with D unclear. The CDR3 spells CASSLGSLDEAFF. As DNA, the CDR3 is TGTGCCAGCAGCTTAGGTAGTTTGGATGAAGCTTTCTTT.